The sequence of this TCR beta chain was determined in a study of identical twins. J lost 4 bases, V lost 5 bases, and 6 bases had no gene match. The CDR3 spans 15 residues. CDR1 is KGHSH, CDR2 LQKENI, per germline. Findings and caveats of the study: The authors noted that invariant MAIT and iNKT cells could partly confound zero-insertion analyses. Within monozygotic twins, out-of-frame TCR alpha sharing was underestimated by the models.

No donor was unhealthy or non-Caucasian. TCRdb reprocessed the 5' RACE reads via MiXCR and lists one record per CDR3 protein. There are about 460,000 distinct CDR3 sequences in the sample; 13% to 15% occur only once, and 0.52% lies in the top ten. Remarks on this clonotype: The antigen remains unidentified.

The sample was also reused in another study, on yellow fever vaccine responses in identical twins.

Material for sequencing was CD4+ T cells sorted from blood. The V gene is TRBV18, the J gene TRBJ2-5; TRBD2 agrees at 11 bases. The sequence was obtained from a woman aged 18-29 years in good health. DNA of the CDR3: TGTGCCAGCTCAGCGTCTAGCGGGGGGTCAGAGACCCAGTACTTC. Protein: CASSASSGGSETQYF. Looking up the rest from reference TRBV18 and TRBJ2-5 gives the full variable domain: NAGVMQNPRHLVRRRGQEARLRCSPMKGHSHVYWYRQLPEEGLKFMVYLQKENIIDESGMPKERFSAEFPKEGPSILRIQQVVRGDSAAYFCASSASSGGSETQYFGPGTRLLVL.